These 9 T cell receptor beta chains share one sample of origin, sequenced in a study of T cell responses to AZD1222 COVID-19 vaccine. TCRdb's table, derived via immunoSEQ multiplex PCR, lists solely in-frame clones and lacks some. The data show 100,000 to 120,000 clones, with approximately 94% seen just once and around 2.8% held by the top ten. The material was peripheral blood, obtained 28 days after the second AZD1222 dose. Receptor source: an adult who received the AZD1222 COVID-19 vaccine.

This chain uses TRBV27 with TRBJ1-1; D not resolved. Germline lookup yields CDR1 MNHEY and CDR2 SMNVEV (reference sequence). CDR3 length: 12 amino acids. Trimming removed 5 bases at V and 4 bases at J, with 8 bases between. CDR3 DNA: TGTGCCAGCAGTGATTATGGCACTGAAGCTTTCTTT. Its translation is CASSDYGTEAFF.

V and J are TRBV3-1 (or the pseudogene TRBV3-2) and TRBJ2-3; D is uncertain. This CDR3 contains 12 residues. Germline V gene sequence: CDR1 LGHDT, CDR2 YNNKEL (reference sequence). V was pared by 1 base and J by 9 bases, with 8 bases between. Here the CDR3 reads CASSQVQATQYF. In nucleotides, the CDR3 is TGTGCCAGCAGCCAAGTCCAGGCCACGCAGTATTTT.

The chain couples TRBV6-4 to TRBJ2-1; TRBD1 aligns across 8 bases. The CDR3 length is 13 residues. V dropped 3 bases and J dropped 6; count of bases not matched to a gene: 1. Germline V gene data show CDR1 as MRHNA and CDR2 as SNTAGT. CDR3 bases: TGTGCCAGCAGTGATACAGGGGGCAATGAGCAGTTCTTC. Protein: CASSDTGGNEQFF.

The V call is TRBV11-1, the J call TRBJ2-3, with D possibly matching TRBD2 (6 bases). V was cut by 2 bases and J by 0 bases, with 12 bases left in between. Germline CDR1 reads SGHAT; CDR2 reads FQDESV (reference sequence). This CDR3 has 16 amino acids. The CDR3, as DNA: TGTGCCAGCAGCTTAAGGGCAGGGAGGAGCACAGATACGCAGTATTTT. Translating it yields CASSLRAGRSTDTQYF.

The chain uses TRBV10-3 and TRBJ1-6; D not resolved. V lost 6 bases and J 7 bases, leaving 10 bases between the germline ends. CDR3 length equals 13 residues. Per the germline V gene, CDR1 is ENHRY and CDR2 is SYGVKD. Here the CDR3 reads CAIRGVTNSPLHF. The CDR3 nucleotides read TGTGCCATCAGGGGAGTAACCAATTCACCCCTCCACTTT.

J is TRBJ2-1 and V is TRBV2, with 7 bases fitting TRBD2. The V gene's germline CDR1 is SNHLY and CDR2 FYNNEI. The V segment lost 3 bases and the J segment 4 bases; nucleotides outside the gene matches: 3. The CDR3 is 14 amino acids. CDR3 amino acids: CASSETSSYNEQFF. In DNA, the CDR3 is TGTGCCAGCAGTGAGACTAGCTCATACAATGAGCAGTTCTTC.

The chain employs TRBV5-4 and TRBJ2-1; 9 bases line up with TRBD2. V lost 5 bases, J lost 4 bases, and 10 bases stayed unmatched. The CDR3 length is 16 residues. Germline V gene lookup returns CDR1 SGHNT and CDR2 YYREEE (reference sequence). Here the CDR3 reads CASSMRGGLDYNEQFF. The CDR3 DNA is TGTGCCAGCAGTATGCGGGGGGGCTTAGATTACAATGAGCAGTTCTTC.

The CDR3, as DNA: TGTGCCAGTGGGGGACAGATGAACACTGAAGCTTTCTTT. Protein product: CASGGQMNTEAFF. This chain links TRBV7-2 with TRBJ1-1, with 7 bases identical to TRBD1. In germline, CDR1 is SGHTA, CDR2 FQGNSA. CDR3 length equals 13 residues. The junction had 4 bases not matched to a gene; V was cut back by 9 bases and J by 0 bases.

The J gene is TRBJ1-5, the V gene TRBV15; D not certain. V lost 0 bases and J lost 6, with 3 bases in between. CDR3 length: 12 amino acids. Germline CDR1 LNHNV, CDR2 YYDKDF (reference sequence). The CDR3 region is CATSRESQPQHF. In DNA form, the CDR3 reads TGTGCCACCAGCAGAGAAAGTCAGCCCCAGCATTTT. The full variable domain, in which reference TRBV15 and TRBJ1-5 provide the parts outside the CDR3, is DAMVIQNPRYQVTQFGKPVTLSCSQTLNHNVMYWYQQKSSQAPKLLFHYYDKDFNNEADTPDNFQSRRPNTSFCFLDIRSPGLGDTAMYLCATSRESQPQHFGDGTRLSIL.